This entry features one TCR beta chain sequence. The data are from a study of blood T cell repertoires in COVID-19. Looking at the study overall: Samples came from the United States, Italy and Spain, spanning acute and convalescent COVID-19. Sources were T cells, B-cell-depleted T cells, or PBMCs; the material itself was cDNA or gDNA.

Libraries were prepared by immunoSEQ multiplex PCR; TCRdb keeps only in-frame clonotypes and omits some of them. The sample includes about 230,000 clones, 84% of them seen just once. Germline V CDR1 and CDR2: MNHEY, SVGAGI. Unmatched junction bases numbered 12, after V lost 2 bases and J lost 7 bases. CDR3 length: 16 amino acids. The V and J genes are TRBV6-5 and TRBJ2-7; the match to TRBD1 covers 9 bases. The sequenced sample was peripheral blood. The receptor was isolated from a woman aged 40 to 49 who had recovered from COVID-19. The CDR3 nucleotides are TGTGCCAGCAGTTACGGGCGCGGGACAGGGCATCAGGAGCAGTACTTC. It yields the protein CASSYGRGTGHQEQYF.